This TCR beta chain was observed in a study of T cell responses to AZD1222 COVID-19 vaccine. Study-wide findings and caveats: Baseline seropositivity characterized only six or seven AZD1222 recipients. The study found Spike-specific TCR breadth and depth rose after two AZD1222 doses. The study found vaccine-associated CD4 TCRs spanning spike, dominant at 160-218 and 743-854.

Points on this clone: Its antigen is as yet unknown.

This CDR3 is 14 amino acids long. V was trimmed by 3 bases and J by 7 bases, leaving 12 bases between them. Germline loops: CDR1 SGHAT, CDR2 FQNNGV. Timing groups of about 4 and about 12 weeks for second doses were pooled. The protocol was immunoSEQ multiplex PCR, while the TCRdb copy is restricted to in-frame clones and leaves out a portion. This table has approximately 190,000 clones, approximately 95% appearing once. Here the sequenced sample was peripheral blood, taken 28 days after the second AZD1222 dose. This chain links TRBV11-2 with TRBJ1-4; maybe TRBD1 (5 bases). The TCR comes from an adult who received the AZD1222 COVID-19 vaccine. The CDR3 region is CASSLEVRAEKLFF. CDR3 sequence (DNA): TGTGCCAGCAGCTTGGAGGTCAGGGCTGAAAAACTGTTTTTT.